This TCR beta chain was retrieved from a study of glioma-infiltrating T cells. Study background: Samples included WHO grade II oligodendrogliomas or astrocytomas and initial-diagnosis grade IV glioblastomas.

Findings and caveats of the study: Tissue-blood divergence was below expectation in non-neoplastic patients, above in gliomas. Signature shared blood CDR3 motifs were enriched in low-divergence and depleted in high-divergence patients.

Germline V lookup: CDR1 SEHNR, CDR2 FQNEAQ (reference sequence). Trimming pared 9 bases from V and 5 bases from J, leaving 11 bases between. CDR3 length equals 11 residues. Using RNA template, CDR3s of TCR alpha and beta were amplified with iRepertoire arm-PCR. TCRdb independently ran MiXCR on the multiplex PCR reads; one entry per CDR3 protein. The sample holds 300,000 to 450,000 distinct CDR3 sequences, roughly 41% seen once. Comments on this clonotype: Its antigen is unidentified.

The chain joins TRBV7-9 to TRBJ2-7; possible D gene TRBD1, 6 bases. The sequenced sample was glioma tissue, nonneoplastic brain tissue, or PBMCs (not recorded which). The receptor was derived from a human donor with low-grade glioma or glioblastoma, undergoing nonglioma brain surgery, or in good health (not recorded which). CDR3 in amino acids: CASTGYHEQYF. The CDR3 coding sequence is TGTGCCAGTACAGGGTACCACGAGCAGTACTTC.